One and the same sample provided the 22 T cell receptor beta chains below, sequenced in a study of shared clonotypes between healthy human individuals. Some clones are missing from TCRdb's copy, which holds only in-frame ones; the method was immunoSEQ multiplex PCR. The sample yields about 2.5 million clones, under 95% seen once. Sequencing input: naive CD4+ T cells from PBMCs. Subset here: CD45RA+ positively selected. The receptors were gathered from a young man in good health. Some clones in this sample may be carry-over from other donors' samples.

This clone was seen just once. This rearrangement joins TRBV6-5 to TRBJ2-7, with TRBD1 identical over 7 bases. Germline values: CDR1 MNHEY, CDR2 SVGAGI. This CDR3 region has 14 residues. V was clipped by 0 bases and J by 5 bases; unmatched bases: 4. CDR3 nucleotides: TGTGCCAGCAGTTACTCGACAGGGCTGGACGAGCAGTACTTC. Amino acid sequence: CASSYSTGLDEQYF.

This chain uses TRBV25-1 with TRBJ2-3; D might be TRBD1 (6 bases). The CDR3 sequence is 14 residues long. The ends were cut back, 2 bases at V and 5 bases at J, with 11 bases in the middle. Germline-derived CDR1 and CDR2 are MGHDK and SYGVNS. CDR3 DNA: TGTGCCAGCAGTGAAATGCTCAGGGGAGATACGCAGTATTTT. Residues: CASSEMLRGDTQYF.

The V call is TRBV9, the J call TRBJ1-2; D ambiguous. The V gene's germline CDR1 is SGDLS and CDR2 YYNGEE. V lost 0 bases, J lost 3 bases, and 9 bases lay in between. The CDR3 runs to 14 residues. CDR3 in DNA: TGTGCCAGCAGCGTAGAATCCTGGGACTATGGCTACACCTTC. Its protein is CASSVESWDYGYTF.

The rearrangement uses TRBV5-1 and TRBJ1-3, with a tentative D call TRBD1 (5 bases). Trimming pared 4 bases from V and 6 bases from J, leaving 23 bases between. Germline V lookup: CDR1 SGHRS, CDR2 YFSETQ. This CDR3 has 17 amino acids. The CDR3 loop reads CASSPEYVRGGENTIYF. In nucleotides, the CDR3 is TGCGCCAGCAGCCCCGAGTATGTCCGGGGAGGGGAAAACACCATATATTTT.

The rearrangement uses TRBV10-3 and TRBJ1-1; perhaps TRBD1 as D (6 bases). Trimming stripped 3 bases from V and 10 bases from J, with 12 bases between. Germline V CDR1 and CDR2: ENHRY, SYGVKD. CDR3 length equals 12 residues. The CDR3 is CAISDLGAGAFF. CDR3 bases: TGTGCCATCAGTGATCTGGGGGCCGGAGCTTTCTTT.

This sequence joins TRBV28 and TRBJ1-2, with D unclear. The germline V gene has CDR1 MDHEN and CDR2 SYDVKM. The CDR3 consists of 13 residues. The V end lost 6 bases, the J end lost 4 bases, and 12 bases lay between the germline ends. CDR3 amino acids: CASSIAAIYGYTF. DNA for the CDR3: TGTGCCAGCAGCATCGCAGCAATCTATGGCTACACCTTC.

This clone was recorded once. At the DNA level, this CDR3 is encoded by other sequences in the same sample as well. The rearrangement joins TRBV7-2 to TRBJ2-7; perhaps D is TRBD1 or TRBD2 (6 bases each). Trimming removed 5 bases from V and 0 bases from J, with 14 bases in between. CDR3 length equals 15 residues. The V gene's germline CDR1 is SGHTA and CDR2 FQGNSA. DNA for the CDR3: TGTGCCAGCAGCCGTCGAGGGGGGAACTCCTACGAGCAGTACTTC. This translates into CASSRRGGNSYEQYF.

This clone was observed a single time. This sequence joins TRBV4-1 and TRBJ2-7; tentative D call: TRBD2 (6 bases). V lost 2 bases to trimming and J lost 5 bases, with 16 bases between them. CDR1 and CDR2 from the germline V gene are MGHRA and YSYEKL. This CDR3 is 15 amino acids long. CDR3 DNA: TGCGCCAGCAGCCAAAAAAGGCAGGGAGGAGACGAGCAGTACTTC. Translated, it gives CASSQKRQGGDEQYF.

The J gene is TRBJ1-4, the V gene TRBV28; 8 bases are a match to TRBD1. This CDR3 has 16 residues. Germline CDR1 MDHEN, CDR2 SYDVKM. Trimming took 6 bases from V and 3 from J; bases not matched to a gene: 9. Here the CDR3 DNA reads TGTGCCAGCAGGAGACAGGGGATTGGGGCTAATGAAAAACTGTTTTTT. This sequence encodes CASRRQGIGANEKLFF.

V usage is TRBV30 and J usage is TRBJ2-1, with D perhaps TRBD2 (7 bases). The V end was cut by 5 bases, the J end by 3 bases, with 17 bases between. This CDR3 comprises 15 residues. The germline gives CDR1 GTSNPN, CDR2 SVGIG (reference sequence). CDR3 bases: TGTGCCTGGTCCGAGGGGGGCGGGGGCTACAATGAGCAGTTCTTC. This codes for CAWSEGGGGYNEQFF. Together with reference TRBV30 and TRBJ2-1, the CDR3 gives the full variable domain: SQTIHQWPATLVQPVGSPLSLECTVEGTSNPNLYWYRQAAGRGLQLLFYSVGIGQISSEVPQNLSASRPQDRQFILSSKKLLLSDSGFYLCAWSEGGGGYNEQFFGPGTRLTVL.

For this clone: This same CDR3 is encoded by further DNA sequences in the sample. V and J are TRBV5-1 and TRBJ2-3; D is uncertain. This CDR3 contains 13 residues. Germline V CDR1 and CDR2: SGHRS, YFSETQ. V was shortened by 4 bases and J by 0 bases, with 6 bases between the two germline ends. CDR3 amino acids: CASSIASTDTQYF. The CDR3 nucleotides read TGCGCCAGCAGCATAGCTAGCACAGATACGCAGTATTTT.

V is TRBV28 and J is TRBJ2-7; tentative D call: TRBD1 (6 bases). There are 16 residues in the CDR3. Trimming removed 6 bases from V and 3 bases from J, with 21 bases in between. Germline CDR1 MDHEN, CDR2 SYDVKM. The CDR3 loop is CASSMTQGYRIYEQYF. For the CDR3, the DNA is TGTGCCAGCAGCATGACTCAGGGGTATCGAATCTACGAGCAGTACTTC.

This chain connects TRBV18 to TRBJ1-4; perhaps TRBD1 as D (5 bases). This CDR3 comprises 14 residues. V lost 6 bases, J lost 8 bases, and 16 bases lay in between. The germline V gene encodes CDR1 KGHSH and CDR2 LQKENI. For the CDR3, the DNA is TGTGCCAGCTCCGCAGGGCTAGGTCGGGAAAAACTGTTTTTT. It encodes CASSAGLGREKLFF.

The V call is TRBV7-2, the J call TRBJ1-2; perhaps TRBD1 as D (6 bases). V dropped 6 bases and J dropped 4 bases, with 18 bases sitting between them. Germline loops: CDR1 SGHTA, CDR2 FQGNSA. The CDR3 spans 15 residues. CDR3: CASSSRAGGGYGYTF. CDR3 nucleotides: TGTGCCAGCAGTTCTAGAGCCGGGGGCGGCTATGGCTACACCTTC. Together with reference TRBV7-2 and TRBJ1-2, the CDR3 gives the full variable domain: GAGVSQSPSNKVTEKGKDVELRCDPISGHTALYWYRQSLGQGLEFLIYFQGNSAPDKSGLPSDRFSAERTGGSVSTLTIQRTQQEDSAVYLCASSSRAGGGYGYTFGSGTRLTVV.

V gene TRBV11-2 combines with J gene TRBJ2-5; 8 bases match TRBD1. The CDR3 consists of 17 residues. Germline CDR1 and CDR2: SGHAT and FQNNGV. After removal of 0 bases from V and 5 bases from J, the junction contained 11 bases not matched to a gene. The DNA for the CDR3 is TGTGCCAGCAGCTTAGATGGATTTTTTCGGACAGGGGAGACCCAGTACTTC. Protein: CASSLDGFFRTGETQYF.

This chain uses TRBV18 with TRBJ1-4; possibly TRBD1 for D (5 bases). The CDR3 sequence is 15 residues long. Deletions cut 2 bases from V and 8 bases from J, with 15 bases between. Looked up from germline, CDR1 is KGHSH and CDR2 is LQKENI. The CDR3 is CASSPVTAGGEKLFF. CDR3 in DNA: TGTGCCAGCTCACCAGTAACGGCGGGGGGAGAAAAACTGTTTTTT.

This chain links TRBV28 with TRBJ1-1, with D unclear. Trimming took off 6 bases at V and 0 bases at J, with 5 bases between the two ends. Looked up from germline, CDR1 is MDHEN and CDR2 is SYDVKM. The CDR3 has 12 residues. CDR3 in amino acids: CASRNMNTEAFF. DNA for the CDR3: TGTGCCAGCAGGAATATGAACACTGAAGCTTTCTTT.

The V call is TRBV2, the J call TRBJ1-4, with a tentative D call TRBD1 (6 bases). From germline, CDR1 is SNHLY and CDR2 FYNNEI. Trimming removed 10 bases at V and 8 bases at J, with 17 bases between. The CDR3 has 13 amino acids. The chain's CDR3 is CATHREGGEKLFF. The CDR3 coding sequence is TGTGCCACCCACAGGGAGGGCGGAGAAAAACTGTTTTTT.

The V and J genes are TRBV27 and TRBJ2-5, with D perhaps matching TRBD2 (6 bases). CDR3 length: 15 residues. Trimming took 1 base from V and 5 from J, leaving 14 bases between them. CDR1 is MNHEY, CDR2 SMNVEV, per germline (reference sequence). The CDR3 nucleotides read TGTGCCAGCAGTTTATTGGGCAGGGCGGGGGAGACCCAGTACTTC. It encodes CASSLLGRAGETQYF.

V and J are TRBV2 and TRBJ2-2; a possible D gene is TRBD2 (5 bases). There are 14 residues in the CDR3. In germline, CDR1 is SNHLY, CDR2 FYNNEI. Between the trimmed V and J ends, which lost 2 bases and 4 bases, there was a span of 8 bases. The CDR3 spells CASSERGPTGELFF. CDR3 DNA: TGTGCCAGCAGTGAACGAGGGCCCACCGGGGAGCTGTTTTTT.

The chain combines TRBV4-2 with TRBJ2-1, with 7 nucleotides matching TRBD2. CDR1 and CDR2 (germline): LGHNA, YNFKEQ. The CDR3 is 17 residues long. With 0 bases clipped from V and 2 bases from J, the junction kept 7 bases outside the gene matches. The CDR3 sequence: CASSQEKLAVPYNEQFF. The CDR3 DNA is TGTGCCAGCAGCCAAGAGAAGCTAGCGGTCCCCTACAATGAGCAGTTCTTC.

As regards this clone: The sample contains more than one DNA sequence encoding this CDR3. The DNA of the CDR3 is TGTGCCAGCAGCCCTAGGGGGGGTAATCAGCCCCAGCATTTT. Protein: CASSPRGGNQPQHF. The chain links TRBV7-3 to TRBJ1-5; tentatively, D is TRBD1 (6 bases). V lost 5 bases and J 4 bases, leaving 12 bases between the germline ends. The germline V gene encodes CDR1 SGHTA and CDR2 FQGTGA. The CDR3 spans 14 residues.